These 20 T cell receptor beta chains originate from one sample sequenced in a study of T cell responses to AZD1222 COVID-19 vaccine. Generated by immunoSEQ multiplex PCR, the TCRdb table keeps only in-frame clones and is missing some. The sample records 95,000 or so clones, about 88% being singletons. This material consisted of peripheral blood, taken on day 0 of AZD1222 vaccination. The receptors derive from an adult in good health.

This chain uses TRBV19 with TRBJ1-5; no clear D. The V and J ends lost 5 bases and 5 bases respectively, with 10 bases between them. The CDR3 length is 13 residues. The germline V gene encodes CDR1 LNHDA and CDR2 SQIVND (reference sequence). CDR3 in DNA: TGTGCCAGTAGTCCCGGACGGTATCAGCCCCAGCATTTT. Translated: CASSPGRYQPQHF.

J is TRBJ1-4 and V is TRBV18; D is possibly TRBD1 (6 bases). Trimming cost V 2 bases and J 0 bases, with 10 bases left between them. This CDR3 contains 16 residues. The germline V gene has CDR1 KGHSH and CDR2 LQKENI. The chain's CDR3 is CASSPGQPATNEKLFF. As DNA, the CDR3 is TGTGCCAGCTCACCAGGACAGCCAGCAACTAATGAAAAACTGTTTTTT.

This chain connects TRBV21-1 to TRBJ1-4; the table's D call of TRBD1 was not tested on the DNA. TRBV21-1 is termed a pseudogene. The CDR3 is 16 residues long. The CDR3 here is CASSLPGPGFVEKLFF. As DNA, the CDR3 is TGTGCCAGCAGCCTCCCCGGACCAGGGTTCGTCGAAAAACTGTTTTTT.

This clone has just one count. The chain uses TRBV10-3 and TRBJ2-2; 12 bases match TRBD1. CDR1 is ENHRY and CDR2 is SYGVKD in the germline V gene. The CDR3 length is 15 residues. The V segment lost 7 bases and the J segment 6 bases; nucleotides outside the gene matches: 6. Written as DNA, the CDR3 is TGTGCCATCAAAGGGACAGGGGGCGAGTCCGGGGAGCTGTTTTTT. Its translation is CAIKGTGGESGELFF.

V usage is TRBV5-6 and J usage is TRBJ1-1, with a tentative D call TRBD1 (6 bases). Looked up from germline, CDR1 is SGHDT and CDR2 is YYEEEE. The germline V and J ends were trimmed by 4 bases and 7 bases, with 17 bases remaining between them. CDR3 size: 14 residues. The CDR3 DNA is TGTGCCAGCAGCCGGGGGCCCCCTGGGGGTGAAGCTTTCTTT. Translated: CASSRGPPGGEAFF. The whole variable domain, remainder taken from reference TRBV5-6 and TRBJ1-1, is DAGVTQSPTHLIKTRGQQVTLRCSPKSGHDTVSWYQQALGQGPQFIFQYYEEEERQRGNFPDRFSGHQFPNYSSELNVNALLLGDSALYLCASSRGPPGGEAFFGQGTRLTVV.

The rearrangement links TRBV6-6 to TRBJ1-6, with 7 bases fitting TRBD1. The CDR3 has 15 residues. Germline values: CDR1 MNHNY, CDR2 SVGAGI (reference sequence). With V trimmed by 4 bases and J by 0 bases, 0 bases remained unmatched. The CDR3 nucleotides are TGTGCCAGCAGTTGGGACAGCTCCTATAATTCACCCCTCCACTTT. Encoded protein: CASSWDSSYNSPLHF.

The chain joins TRBV2 to TRBJ2-3; D is possibly TRBD2 (6 bases). In germline, CDR1 is SNHLY, CDR2 FYNNEI. This CDR3 comprises 15 residues. Trimming shortened V by 0 bases and J by 3 bases, and 10 bases separated the two germline ends. In nucleotides, the CDR3 is TGTGCCAGCAGTGAAGCAAGGGGAGGTACAGATACGCAGTATTTT. Its protein product is CASSEARGGTDTQYF.

The chain couples TRBV5-4 to TRBJ1-1, with TRBD1 matching 8 bases. Germline trimming cut 5 bases from V and 7 bases from J; bases unmatched to any gene: 13. The CDR3 spans 15 residues. Germline CDR1 reads SGHNT; CDR2 reads YYREEE (reference sequence). The CDR3 coding sequence is TGTGCCAGCAGACTTGGCGGGGCAGGGGGCCGTGAAGCTTTCTTT. This encodes CASRLGGAGGREAFF.

This rearrangement joins TRBV2 to TRBJ1-1, with TRBD1 matching over 12 bases. V dropped 8 bases and J dropped 4; count of bases not matched to a gene: 17. The CDR3 is made up of 18 amino acids. Germline loops: CDR1 SNHLY, CDR2 FYNNEI. The CDR3 loop is CASREPGTGGRRRTEAFF. The CDR3 region has the DNA TGTGCCAGCCGAGAACCCGGGACAGGGGGCCGGCGGCGCACTGAAGCTTTCTTT.

The gene calls are TRBV5-1 and TRBJ2-1; 7 positions agree with TRBD2. Germline CDR1 reads SGHRS; CDR2 reads YFSETQ. The CDR3 loop spans 14 amino acids. Trimming at V came to 4 bases and at J to 6 bases, leaving 7 bases not matched to a gene. The CDR3 reads CASSPGLGANEQFF. The CDR3 coding sequence is TGCGCCAGCAGCCCCGGACTAGGGGCCAATGAGCAGTTCTTC.

This chain joins TRBV11-2 and TRBJ1-1; D might be TRBD1 (5 bases). V was clipped by 3 bases and J by 0 bases, with 14 bases between them. CDR3 length: 16 residues. The germline CDR1 and CDR2 sequences are SGHAT and FQNNGV. The DNA for the CDR3 is TGTGCCAGCAGCTTGGCGGGACTCTCCATGAACACTGAAGCTTTCTTT. It yields the protein CASSLAGLSMNTEAFF.

The chain employs TRBV27 and TRBJ2-3; no reliable D call. This CDR3 spans 13 amino acids. V dropped 7 bases and J dropped 2 bases, with 10 bases sitting between them. Looked up from germline, CDR1 is MNHEY and CDR2 is SMNVEV (reference sequence). The CDR3 nucleotides are TGTGCCAGCACGGACGGACCCACAGATACGCAGTATTTT. Amino acid sequence: CASTDGPTDTQYF.

The rearrangement links TRBV6-5 to TRBJ1-5; perhaps TRBD1 as D (5 bases). V lost 2 bases, J lost 6 bases, and 14 bases lay in between. CDR1 is MNHEY, CDR2 SVGAGI, per germline. The CDR3 sequence is 15 residues long. CDR3 residues: CASSYAPGLGQPQHF. The CDR3 bases are TGTGCCAGCAGTTACGCTCCAGGGTTAGGTCAGCCCCAGCATTTT.

This chain links TRBV28 with TRBJ1-3, with D unclear. Deletions cut 6 bases from V and 11 bases from J, with 17 bases between. Germline CDR1 reads MDHEN; CDR2 reads SYDVKM. The CDR3 extends over 13 amino acids. As DNA, the CDR3 is TGTGCCAGCAGCGCAGAGTACAGAATCGCCATATATTTT. The encoded protein is CASSAEYRIAIYF.

J is TRBJ2-1 and V is TRBV5-6; no definite D call. The CDR3 contains 11 residues. Germline assignment: CDR1 SGHDT and CDR2 YYEEEE. V was clipped by 0 bases and J by 10 bases, with 5 bases between them. CDR3 sequence: CASSLVGEQFF. The CDR3 DNA sequence: TGTGCCAGCAGCTTGGTAGGCGAGCAGTTCTTC. Together with reference TRBV5-6 and TRBJ2-1, the CDR3 gives the full variable domain: DAGVTQSPTHLIKTRGQQVTLRCSPKSGHDTVSWYQQALGQGPQFIFQYYEEEERQRGNFPDRFSGHQFPNYSSELNVNALLLGDSALYLCASSLVGEQFFGPGTRLTVL.

In nucleotides, the CDR3 is TGTGCCAGCAGTACAAACACCGGGGAGCTGTTTTTT. Translation: CASSTNTGELFF. This chain links TRBV2 with TRBJ2-2; D unclear. CDR3 length equals 12 residues. The V gene's germline CDR1 is SNHLY and CDR2 FYNNEI. V was trimmed by 5 bases and J by 2 bases, leaving 3 bases between them. Based on the CDR3 plus reference TRBV2 and TRBJ2-2, the full variable domain is EPEVTQTPSHQVTQMGQEVILRCVPISNHLYFYWYRQILGQKVEFLVSFYNNEISEKSEIFDDQFSVERPDGSNFTLKIRSTKLEDSAMYFCASSTNTGELFFGEGSRLTVL.

The gene calls are TRBV13 and TRBJ1-5; D might be TRBD1 (6 bases). Trimming took off 0 bases at V and 5 bases at J, with 11 bases between the two ends. CDR1 is PRHDT and CDR2 is FYEKMQ in the germline V gene (reference sequence). This CDR3 region has 15 residues. CDR3 DNA sequence: TGTGCCAGCAGCTTAGGCGGACCAGGGGATCAGCCCCAGCATTTT. This codes for CASSLGGPGDQPQHF.

The chain couples TRBV18 to TRBJ2-2; the D is unclear. CDR1 is KGHSH, CDR2 LQKENI, per germline. Trimming took 5 bases from V and 9 from J, leaving 22 bases between them. This CDR3 spans 16 amino acids. The CDR3 loop is CASSSSPGPLPRELFF. For the CDR3, the DNA is TGTGCCAGCTCATCCTCTCCAGGTCCACTGCCCCGGGAGCTGTTTTTT.

CDR3 in amino acids: CARSDGPYEQYF. The CDR3 DNA reads as TGTGCCAGATCGGACGGGCCCTACGAGCAGTACTTC. The chain couples TRBV6-5 to TRBJ2-7, with D hard to call. V was trimmed by 9 bases and J by 2 bases, leaving 11 bases between them. The CDR3 runs 12 residues. CDR1 and CDR2 from the germline V gene are MNHEY and SVGAGI.

V is TRBV29-1 and J is TRBJ1-2; tentative D call: TRBD1 (6 bases). The CDR3 is made up of 14 amino acids. V lost 4 bases and J 3 bases, leaving 15 bases between the germline ends. Germline values: CDR1 SQVTM, CDR2 ANQGSEA. CDR3: CSVGGDKGDYGYTF. CDR3 DNA: TGCAGCGTTGGGGGGGACAAGGGAGACTATGGCTACACCTTC.